The T cell receptor (beta chain) described here comes from a study of glioma-infiltrating T cells. The iRepertoire nested amplicon-rescue multiplex PCR amplified TCR alpha and beta CDR3s from RNA. Each CDR3 protein gets one entry after TCRdb re-called the multiplex PCR reads with MiXCR. The sample lists 150,000 to 200,000 distinct CDR3 sequences, around 32% occurring once. This CDR3 contains 12 residues. As concerns this clonotype: A read error is possible here, since a much larger clone lies one base away.

V usage is TRBV12-3 or TRBV12-4 and J usage is TRBJ1-2, with D perhaps TRBD1 (6 bases). The sequence came from a human donor with low-grade glioma or glioblastoma, undergoing nonglioma brain surgery, or in good health (not recorded which). Specimen: glioma tissue, nonneoplastic brain tissue, or PBMCs (not recorded which). DNA for the CDR3: TGTGCCAGCAGTTACAGGGTCTATGGCTACAACTTC. It encodes CASSYRVYGYNF.